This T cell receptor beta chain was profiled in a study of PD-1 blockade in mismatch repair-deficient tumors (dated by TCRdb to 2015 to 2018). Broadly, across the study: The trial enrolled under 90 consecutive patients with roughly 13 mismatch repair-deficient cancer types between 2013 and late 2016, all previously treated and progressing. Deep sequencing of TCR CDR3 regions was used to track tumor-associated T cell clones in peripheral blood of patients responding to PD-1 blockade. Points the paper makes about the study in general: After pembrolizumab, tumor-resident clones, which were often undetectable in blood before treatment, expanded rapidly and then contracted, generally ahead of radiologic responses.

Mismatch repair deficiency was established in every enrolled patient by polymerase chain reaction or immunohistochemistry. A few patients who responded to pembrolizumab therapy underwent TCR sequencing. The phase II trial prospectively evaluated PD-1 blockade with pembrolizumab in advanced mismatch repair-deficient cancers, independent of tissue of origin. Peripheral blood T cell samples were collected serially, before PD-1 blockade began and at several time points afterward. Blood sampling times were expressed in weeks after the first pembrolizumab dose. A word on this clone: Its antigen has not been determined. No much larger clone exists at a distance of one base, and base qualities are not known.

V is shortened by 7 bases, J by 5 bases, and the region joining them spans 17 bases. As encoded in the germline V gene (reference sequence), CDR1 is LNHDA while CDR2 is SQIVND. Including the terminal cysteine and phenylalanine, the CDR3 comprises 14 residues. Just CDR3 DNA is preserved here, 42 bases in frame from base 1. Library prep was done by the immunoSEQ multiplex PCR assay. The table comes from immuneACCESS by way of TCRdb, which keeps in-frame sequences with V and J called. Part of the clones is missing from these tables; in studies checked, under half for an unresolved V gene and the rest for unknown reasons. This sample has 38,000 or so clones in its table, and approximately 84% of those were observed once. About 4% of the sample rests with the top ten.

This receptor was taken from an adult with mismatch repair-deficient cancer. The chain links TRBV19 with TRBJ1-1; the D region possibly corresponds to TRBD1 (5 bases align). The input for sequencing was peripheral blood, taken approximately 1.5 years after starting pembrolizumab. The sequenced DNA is TGTGCCAGTACGGATCCGCGGTGGGGGACTGAAGCTTTCTTT. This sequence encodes CASTDPRWGTEAFF. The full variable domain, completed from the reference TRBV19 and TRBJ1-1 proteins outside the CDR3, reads DGGITQSPKYLFRKEGQNVTLSCEQNLNHDAMYWYRQDPGQGLRLIYYSQIVNDFQKGDIAEGYSVSREKKESFPLTVTSAQKNPTAFYLCASTDPRWGTEAFFGQGTRLTVV.